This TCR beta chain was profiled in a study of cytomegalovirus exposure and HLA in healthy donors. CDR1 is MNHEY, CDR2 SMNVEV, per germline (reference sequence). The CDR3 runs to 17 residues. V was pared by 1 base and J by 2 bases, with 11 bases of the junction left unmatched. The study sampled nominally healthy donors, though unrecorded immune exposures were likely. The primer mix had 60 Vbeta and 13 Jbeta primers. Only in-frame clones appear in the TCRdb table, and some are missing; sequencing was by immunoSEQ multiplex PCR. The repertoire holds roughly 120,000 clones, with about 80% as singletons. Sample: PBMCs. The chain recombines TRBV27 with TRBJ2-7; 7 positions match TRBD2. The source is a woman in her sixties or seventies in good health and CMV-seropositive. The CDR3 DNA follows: TGTGCCAGCAGTTTATATGGGTGGGGGGGTAGCGCCTACGAGCAGTACTTC. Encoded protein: CASSLYGWGGSAYEQYF.